Listed below are T cell receptor beta chains from one sample, sequenced in a study of blood T cell repertoires in COVID-19. Method: immunoSEQ multiplex PCR; TCRdb's copy keeps in-frame clones and lacks some. Found here are roughly 280,000 clones, around nine tenths of them singletons; the top ten hold 8.5% to 9%. The sequenced sample consisted of peripheral blood. The source is a man aged 35 to 55 with active or convalescent COVID-19. The CDR3 runs from the conserved cysteine through the conserved F or W. Fields, in order: D gene, clone size, CDR3 length, J gene, V gene, CDR3 protein, CDR3 DNA. A D gene is named only where the DNA matches it firmly. Clone size is stated in some rows and not others, as once, few, many or a class when expanded.

d_call: TRBD1
clone_size: .
cdr3_length: 14
j_call: TRBJ2-5
v_call: TRBV19
cdr3_aa: CASRPTGGMQTQYF
cdr3_nt: TGTGCCAGCAGACCAACAGGGGGTATGCAGACCCAGTACTTC

d_call: TRBD1
clone_size: .
cdr3_length: 15
j_call: TRBJ1-4
v_call: TRBV5-1
cdr3_aa: CASSLDGTGSEKLFF
cdr3_nt: TGCGCCAGCAGCTTGGATGGGACAGGGTCTGAAAAACTGTTTTTT

d_call: .
clone_size: .
cdr3_length: 15
j_call: TRBJ2-1
v_call: TRBV6-5
cdr3_aa: CASILNGGGWNEQFF
cdr3_nt: TGTGCCAGCATCCTAAACGGGGGAGGCTGGAATGAGCAGTTCTTC

d_call: TRBD1
clone_size: few
cdr3_length: 12
j_call: TRBJ1-2
v_call: TRBV7-9
cdr3_aa: CASSPWTGDDTF
cdr3_nt: TGTGCCAGCAGCCCATGGACAGGGGACGACACCTTC

d_call: TRBD1
clone_size: .
cdr3_length: 14
j_call: TRBJ1-5
v_call: TRBV27
cdr3_aa: CASSPGTVNQPQHF
cdr3_nt: TGTGCCAGCAGTCCAGGGACAGTTAATCAGCCCCAGCATTTT

d_call: .
clone_size: .
cdr3_length: 13
j_call: TRBJ1-1
v_call: TRBV18
cdr3_aa: CASSPTGGTEAFF
cdr3_nt: TGTGCCAGCTCACCAACGGGGGGAACTGAAGCTTTCTTT

d_call: TRBD1
clone_size: .
cdr3_length: 15
j_call: TRBJ2-7
v_call: TRBV6-5
cdr3_aa: CASRTGTGDFYEQYF
cdr3_nt: TGTGCCAGCAGGACCGGGACAGGGGATTTCTACGAGCAGTACTTC

d_call: .
clone_size: .
cdr3_length: 14
j_call: TRBJ2-5
v_call: TRBV19
cdr3_aa: CASSPVSIQETQYF
cdr3_nt: TGTGCCAGTAGCCCGGTCTCTATCCAAGAGACCCAGTACTTC

d_call: .
clone_size: .
cdr3_length: 14
j_call: TRBJ1-1
v_call: TRBV4-1
cdr3_aa: CASSQSSGETEAFF
cdr3_nt: TGCGCCAGCAGCCAATCATCAGGGGAGACTGAAGCTTTCTTT

d_call: TRBD1
clone_size: .
cdr3_length: 12
j_call: TRBJ1-1
v_call: TRBV30
cdr3_aa: CAWSGGQPEAFF
cdr3_nt: TGTGCCTGGAGTGGGGGACAGCCTGAAGCTTTCTTT

d_call: TRBD1
clone_size: .
cdr3_length: 15
j_call: TRBJ2-7
v_call: TRBV3-1/TRBV3-2
cdr3_aa: CASGTVRDRGYEQYF
cdr3_nt: TGTGCCAGCGGCACGGTTCGGGACAGGGGGTACGAGCAGTACTTC

d_call: TRBD1
clone_size: .
cdr3_length: 14
j_call: TRBJ1-3
v_call: TRBV15
cdr3_aa: CATSRETGGNTIYF
cdr3_nt: TGTGCCACCAGCAGGGAGACAGGGGGAAACACCATATATTTT

d_call: TRBD1
clone_size: once
cdr3_length: 15
j_call: TRBJ1-1
v_call: TRBV6-1
cdr3_aa: CASSESGQGAAEAFF
cdr3_nt: TGTGCCAGCAGTGAGTCGGGACAGGGGGCCGCTGAAGCTTTCTTT

d_call: TRBD2
clone_size: .
cdr3_length: 15
j_call: TRBJ2-7
v_call: TRBV18
cdr3_aa: CASSETGGAMDEQYF
cdr3_nt: TGTGCCAGCTCCGAGACGGGAGGCGCTATGGACGAGCAGTACTTC

d_call: TRBD1
clone_size: .
cdr3_length: 17
j_call: TRBJ1-1
v_call: TRBV30
cdr3_aa: CAWSPRDRGGTDPEAFF
cdr3_nt: TGTGCCTGGAGTCCCCGGGACAGGGGGGGGACGGACCCTGAAGCTTTCTTT

d_call: TRBD2
clone_size: once
cdr3_length: 14
j_call: TRBJ2-3
v_call: TRBV7-2
cdr3_aa: CASSLLATTDTQYF
cdr3_nt: TGTGCCAGCAGCCTACTAGCGACCACAGATACGCAGTATTTT

d_call: TRBD1
clone_size: .
cdr3_length: 14
j_call: TRBJ2-3
v_call: TRBV3-1/TRBV3-2
cdr3_aa: CASSPGQGTDTQYF
cdr3_nt: TGTGCCAGCAGCCCTGGACAGGGCACAGATACGCAGTATTTT

d_call: TRBD1
clone_size: .
cdr3_length: 17
j_call: TRBJ1-2
v_call: TRBV18
cdr3_aa: CASSPQEGGQGASGYTF
cdr3_nt: TGTGCCAGCTCACCACAGGAAGGGGGACAGGGGGCGAGTGGCTACACCTTC

d_call: .
clone_size: .
cdr3_length: 15
j_call: TRBJ1-6
v_call: TRBV15
cdr3_aa: CATSLDGGFYSALHF
cdr3_nt: TGTGCCACCAGCTTAGACGGGGGATTTTATTCAGCCCTCCACTTT

d_call: .
clone_size: .
cdr3_length: 15
j_call: TRBJ1-3
v_call: TRBV29-1
cdr3_aa: CSVEDRDPSGNTIYF
cdr3_nt: TGCAGCGTTGAAGACCGGGATCCCTCTGGAAACACCATATATTTT

d_call: .
clone_size: .
cdr3_length: 14
j_call: TRBJ2-3
v_call: TRBV3-1/TRBV3-2
cdr3_aa: CASSQQIRSDTQYF
cdr3_nt: TGTGCCAGCAGCCAACAGATCAGGTCAGATACGCAGTATTTT

d_call: .
clone_size: .
cdr3_length: 15
j_call: TRBJ2-4
v_call: TRBV4-1
cdr3_aa: CASSQSGGTKNIQYF
cdr3_nt: TGCGCCAGCAGCCAATCAGGGGGGACCAAAAACATTCAGTACTTC

d_call: TRBD1
clone_size: .
cdr3_length: 16
j_call: TRBJ1-4
v_call: TRBV5-8
cdr3_aa: CASSTYRGRTNEKLFF
cdr3_nt: TGTGCCAGCAGCACATACAGGGGCCGGACTAATGAAAAACTGTTTTTT

d_call: TRBD2
clone_size: .
cdr3_length: 16
j_call: TRBJ2-3
v_call: TRBV7-9
cdr3_aa: CASSLGLAGIRDTQYF
cdr3_nt: TGTGCCAGCAGCCTGGGACTAGCGGGGATAAGGGATACGCAGTATTTT

d_call: TRBD1
clone_size: .
cdr3_length: 16
j_call: TRBJ1-1
v_call: TRBV5-1
cdr3_aa: CASSSLVTGDRTEAFF
cdr3_nt: TGCGCCAGCAGCTCACTGGTGACAGGGGATCGGACTGAAGCTTTCTTT

d_call: TRBD2
clone_size: .
cdr3_length: 16
j_call: TRBJ2-2
v_call: TRBV11-3
cdr3_aa: CASSLVSGGTAGELFF
cdr3_nt: TGTGCCAGCAGCTTAGTTTCGGGAGGAACGGCCGGGGAGCTGTTTTTT

d_call: TRBD1
clone_size: .
cdr3_length: 13
j_call: TRBJ2-7
v_call: TRBV10-3
cdr3_aa: CAINRDRTYEQYF
cdr3_nt: TGTGCCATCAATAGGGACAGAACCTACGAGCAGTACTTC

d_call: TRBD1
clone_size: .
cdr3_length: 16
j_call: TRBJ2-7
v_call: TRBV4-1
cdr3_aa: CASSQEEGQGPYEQYF
cdr3_nt: TGCGCCAGCAGCCAAGAGGAGGGACAGGGCCCCTACGAGCAGTACTTC